Below, 31 T cell receptor beta chains from the same sample are listed, as sequenced in a study of early T cells in non-severe SARS-CoV-2 infection (dated by TCRdb to the early 2020s). Library prep was done by 5' RACE. The sample was run on a NextSeq 500. TCRdb reworked the public reads: Q25 trimming with fastp, MiXCR clone assembly, productive beta chains retained. A single entry per CDR3 protein holds the most common genes and DNA from its merged rows. The sample records about 68,000 distinct CDR3 sequences, over 9% of which are singletons. Jointly, the top ten make up approximately 1.7% of the sample. Source material: whole blood. The receptors stem from an adult who was a healthcare worker with PCR-confirmed SARS-CoV-2 infection or an uninfected control (not recorded which).

This clonotype has a handful of counts. This chain connects TRBV5-4 to TRBJ2-2; possibly TRBD2 for D (5 bases). Trimming cost V 4 bases and J 7 bases, with 11 bases left between them. Germline loops: CDR1 SGHNT, CDR2 YYREEE (reference sequence). This CDR3 has 13 amino acids. The CDR3 spells CASSPIGGGELFF. The CDR3, as DNA: TGTGCCAGCAGCCCAATTGGAGGCGGGGAGCTGTTTTTT.

This clonotype was counted between two and nine times. J is TRBJ1-1 and V is TRBV29-1; no reliable D call. CDR1 and CDR2 (germline): SQVTM, ANQGSEA. The V end lost 2 bases, the J end lost 3 bases, and 4 bases lay between the germline ends. The CDR3 loop spans 11 amino acids. CDR3 loop: CSVERDTEAFF. The CDR3 nucleotides are TGCAGCGTTGAACGGGACACTGAAGCTTTCTTT.

This clonotype was counted only a few times. The chain uses TRBV6-1 and TRBJ2-2; D is perhaps TRBD1 or TRBD2 (6 bases each). The CDR3 extends over 16 amino acids. From germline, CDR1 is MNHNS and CDR2 SASEGT. V gave up 3 bases and J gave up 6 bases, with 17 bases separating them. The CDR3 coding sequence is TGTGCCAGCAGTGAGTACACAGGGACGGGAGCCGGGGAGCTGTTTTTT. Protein product: CASSEYTGTGAGELFF.

This clonotype turned up a few times. J is TRBJ2-3 and V is TRBV10-3; D call uncertain. Germline-derived CDR1 and CDR2 are ENHRY and SYGVKD. V was clipped by 2 bases and J by 2 bases, with 5 bases between them. The CDR3 spans 13 residues. CDR3 nucleotides: TGTGCCATCAGTGAGGCGGTCACAGATACGCAGTATTTT. Its protein is CAISEAVTDTQYF.

In DNA, the CDR3 is TGTGCCAGCAGTTTTTATGGAGTTTCCAACTATGGCTACACCTTC. It encodes CASSFYGVSNYGYTF. This rearrangement joins TRBV12-3 or TRBV12-4 to TRBJ1-2, with D hard to call. This CDR3 has 15 residues. V was pared by 3 bases and J by 2 bases, with 13 bases between.

The chain joins TRBV5-5 to TRBJ2-6; D unclear. This CDR3 has 17 residues. The V and J ends lost 0 bases and 1 base respectively, with 11 bases between them. Looked up from germline, CDR1 is SGHKS and CDR2 is YYEKEE (reference sequence). CDR3 nucleotide sequence: TGTGCCAGCAGCTTGGTGGGCACGCGGTCTGGGGCCAACGTCCTGACTTTC. This encodes CASSLVGTRSGANVLTF.

In its sample, this clonotype was seen a few times. V usage is TRBV5-1 and J usage is TRBJ1-6; 8 nucleotides align to TRBD1. This CDR3 contains 15 residues. V gave up 0 bases and J gave up 6 bases; unmatched junction bases: 2. Germline-derived CDR1 and CDR2 are SGHRS and YFSETQ. The CDR3 is CASSLATGANSPLHF. CDR3 coding DNA: TGCGCCAGCAGCTTGGCGACAGGGGCTAATTCACCCCTCCACTTT.

This clonotype was observed a few times. The chain uses TRBV7-2 and TRBJ1-6; 7 bases agree with TRBD1. After removal of 0 bases from V and 10 bases from J, the junction contained 6 bases not matched to a gene. Germline CDR1 is SGHTA and CDR2 is FQGNSA. The CDR3 loop spans 15 amino acids. In nucleotides, the CDR3 is TGTGCCAGCAGCTTAGCCCGACAGGGTGGCTCACCCCTCCACTTT. It translates to CASSLARQGGSPLHF. Full variable domain (outside the CDR3, taken from reference TRBV7-2 and TRBJ1-6): GAGVSQSPSNKVTEKGKDVELRCDPISGHTALYWYRQSLGQGLEFLIYFQGNSAPDKSGLPSDRFSAERTGGSVSTLTIQRTQQEDSAVYLCASSLARQGGSPLHFGNGTRLTVT.

The V and J genes are TRBV7-6 and TRBJ1-6; D not resolved. The CDR3 length is 14 residues. CDR1 and CDR2 (germline): SGHVS, FNYEAQ. With 5 bases removed from V and 2 bases from J, the gap between germline ends came to 7 bases. The chain's CDR3 is CASSRNPYNSPLHF. The CDR3 DNA reads TGTGCCAGCAGCCGCAACCCCTATAATTCACCCCTCCACTTT.

The CDR3 bases are TGTGCCAGCAGCTTAGTAGGACACGCCAACTATGGCTACACCTTC. Translation gives CASSLVGHANYGYTF. V and J are TRBV7-2 and TRBJ1-2, with TRBD1 as a possible D gene (5 bases). V was trimmed by 1 base and J by 2 bases, leaving 11 bases between them. There are 15 residues in the CDR3. From germline, CDR1 is SGHTA and CDR2 FQGNSA.

The rearrangement uses TRBV20-1 and TRBJ1-1; 11 bases match TRBD1. V lost 3 bases to trimming and J lost 3 bases; unmatched junction nucleotides: 3. Germline CDR1 DFQATT, CDR2 SNEGSKA (reference sequence). CDR3 length: 14 amino acids. CDR3 sequence (DNA): TGCAGTGCTAGTGGGGACAGGGGGGACACTGAAGCTTTCTTT. Translation gives CSASGDRGDTEAFF.

This clonotype came up many times. J is TRBJ2-4 and V is TRBV28; tentative D call: TRBD1 (7 bases). Trimming removed 5 bases at V and 11 bases at J, with 13 bases between. The CDR3 loop spans 12 amino acids. Looked up from germline, CDR1 is MDHEN and CDR2 is SYDVKM. This CDR3 reads CASSQGQRVQYF. CDR3 sequence (DNA): TGTGCCAGCAGTCAGGGACAGCGGGTTCAGTACTTC.

The chain is built from TRBV7-6 and TRBJ2-3, with TRBD1 matching 11 bases. Trimming removed 0 bases from V and 3 bases from J; junction bases left unmatched: 14. Germline-derived CDR1 and CDR2 are SGHVS and FNYEAQ. This CDR3 comprises 20 residues. The CDR3 coding sequence is TGTGCCAGCAGCTTAGCCTTCCCCCCGGGACAGGGGGTTTTGACAGATACGCAGTATTTT. It codes for CASSLAFPPGQGVLTDTQYF.

This clonotype came up a few times. This rearrangement joins TRBV5-6 to TRBJ1-1; 9 bases are a match to TRBD1. The CDR3 has 13 residues. The germline V gene has CDR1 SGHDT and CDR2 YYEEEE. The junction had 7 bases not matched to a gene; V was cut back by 4 bases and J by 9 bases. The CDR3 loop reads CASSPGQGAKAFF. DNA for the CDR3: TGTGCCAGCAGCCCGGGACAGGGCGCCAAAGCTTTCTTT.

Many counts were recorded for this clonotype. The chain couples TRBV7-9 to TRBJ2-1; 7 bases are shared with TRBD2. J gave up 8 bases and V 11 bases, and 12 bases lay outside the gene matches. Germline V lookup: CDR1 SEHNR, CDR2 FQNEAQ (reference sequence). There are 13 residues in the CDR3. CDR3 bases: TGTGCCGCCGGAGACCGCGGGGGATATGAGCAGTTCTTC. It encodes CAAGDRGGYEQFF.

CDR3 sequence (DNA): TGTGCCAGCAGCTTTAGCGGGGGGGCCTCGGTCACAGATACGCAGTATTTT. This codes for CASSFSGGASVTDTQYF. The genes are TRBV7-6 and TRBJ2-3; TRBD2 agrees at 11 bases. This CDR3 has 17 amino acids. V lost 3 bases to trimming and J lost 2 bases; unmatched junction nucleotides: 7. CDR1 is SGHVS and CDR2 is FNYEAQ in the germline V gene.

The table lists this clonotype with a few counts. J is TRBJ1-2 and V is TRBV30, with D possibly being TRBD1 (5 bases). The CDR3 loop spans 15 amino acids. V lost 6 bases to trimming and J lost 1 base, with 18 bases between them. CDR1 is GTSNPN, CDR2 SVGIG, per germline (reference sequence). Here the CDR3 reads CACRARLQVNYGYTF. For the CDR3, the DNA is TGTGCCTGTCGAGCCCGTTTACAGGTTAACTATGGCTACACCTTC.

The chain links TRBV12-3 or TRBV12-4 to TRBJ1-2, with D unclear. The V end lost 3 bases, the J end lost 4 bases, and 15 bases lay between the germline ends. This CDR3 spans 15 amino acids. The CDR3 coding sequence is TGTGCCAGCAGTTTGGGAGGGTACTCGGGCTATGGCTACACCTTC. Translating gives CASSLGGYSGYGYTF.

The table lists this clonotype with many counts. The V call is TRBV6-1, the J call TRBJ1-3, with 9 bases matching TRBD1. In germline, CDR1 is MNHNS, CDR2 SASEGT. This CDR3 contains 14 residues. With V trimmed by 6 bases and J by 2 bases, 2 bases remained unmatched. As DNA, the CDR3 is TGTGCCAGCAGCAGGACAGGGGCTGGAAACACCATATATTTT. It is translated as CASSRTGAGNTIYF.

This clonotype was found many times. The rearrangement joins TRBV6-5 to TRBJ2-7; perhaps TRBD2 as D (5 bases). There are 13 residues in the CDR3. Trimming took off 5 bases at V and 6 bases at J, with 14 bases between the two ends. Germline-derived CDR1 and CDR2 are MNHEY and SVGAGI. CDR3 bases: TGTGCCAGCAGTCCGTACGGACTCTCCGAGCAGTACTTC. It is translated as CASSPYGLSEQYF.

This clonotype was picked up many times. The chain couples TRBV20-1 to TRBJ2-7; TRBD1 agrees at 9 bases. V dropped 3 bases and J dropped 6; count of bases not matched to a gene: 12. The CDR3 spans 15 residues. Per germline, CDR1 DFQATT and CDR2 SNEGSKA (reference sequence). CDR3: CSASDSGTGQAEQYF. CDR3 coding DNA: TGCAGTGCTAGCGATTCCGGGACAGGGCAGGCCGAGCAGTACTTC.

This clonotype was seen at least ten times. This rearrangement joins TRBV18 to TRBJ2-5; 10 bases fit TRBD1. CDR1 and CDR2 (germline): KGHSH, LQKENI. CDR3 length equals 17 residues. With 5 bases clipped from V and 3 bases from J, the junction kept 12 bases outside the gene matches. CDR3 sequence: CASSTSGTGDFEETQYF. CDR3 coding DNA: TGTGCCAGCTCAACGTCCGGGACAGGGGATTTTGAAGAGACCCAGTACTTC.

This clonotype occurred a few times. V is TRBV30 and J is TRBJ1-6, with 7 bases aligning to TRBD1. The CDR3 spans 16 residues. The trim removed 1 base at V and 6 bases at J, leaving 9 bases unmatched. Germline CDR1 and CDR2: GTSNPN and SVGIG (reference sequence). Here the CDR3 DNA reads TGTGCCTGGAGTGGGCCCTGGGACAGAGTTAATTCACCCCTCCACTTT. It specifies CAWSGPWDRVNSPLHF.

This clonotype was counted between two and nine times. J is TRBJ2-1 and V is TRBV30, with TRBD1 matching 7 bases. CDR1 is GTSNPN and CDR2 is SVGIG in the germline V gene (reference sequence). CDR3 length: 15 residues. V lost 4 bases to trimming and J lost 0 bases; unmatched junction nucleotides: 6. CDR3 amino acids: CAWTQGTASYNEQFF. The CDR3 DNA sequence: TGTGCCTGGACCCAGGGGACAGCCTCCTACAATGAGCAGTTCTTC.

This clonotype was seen ten or more times. The chain uses TRBV20-1 and TRBJ1-5, with a possible D match to TRBD1 (6 bases). V lost 6 bases and J 1 base, leaving 13 bases between the germline ends. CDR3 length: 14 amino acids. Looked up from germline, CDR1 is DFQATT and CDR2 is SNEGSKA (reference sequence). The CDR3 sequence: CSAYQGSSNQPQHF. In DNA form, the CDR3 reads TGCAGTGCCTACCAGGGGTCGAGCAATCAGCCCCAGCATTTT.

This clonotype was recorded a few times. The gene calls are TRBV20-1 and TRBJ2-1; D uncertain. The CDR3 has 11 residues. Trimming pared 3 bases from V and 5 bases from J, leaving 5 bases between. The germline V gene encodes CDR1 DFQATT and CDR2 SNEGSKA (reference sequence). For the CDR3, the DNA is TGCAGTGCTAGTCGGAACAATGAGCAGTTCTTC. Its translation is CSASRNNEQFF.

This clonotype was observed many times. The chain links TRBV7-6 to TRBJ1-6; no clear D. The CDR3 consists of 13 residues. Per germline, CDR1 SGHVS and CDR2 FNYEAQ. The ends were cut back, 9 bases at V and 8 bases at J, with 14 bases in the middle. DNA of the CDR3: TGTGCCAGTGGCGGTCCTAGGGATTCACCCCTCCACTTT. It translates to CASGGPRDSPLHF.

The gene calls are TRBV20-1 and TRBJ1-1; D unclear. Germline lookup yields CDR1 DFQATT and CDR2 SNEGSKA (reference sequence). The CDR3 length is 12 residues. Trimming shortened V by 3 bases and J by 1 base, and 6 bases separated the two germline ends. Here the CDR3 reads CSARRQNTEAFF. CDR3 coding DNA: TGCAGTGCTAGGAGACAGAACACTGAAGCTTTCTTT.

This clonotype was counted only a few times. V is TRBV3-1 and J is TRBJ2-7, with D tentatively TRBD1 (5 bases). Germline CDR1 reads LGHDT; CDR2 reads YNNKEL (reference sequence). This CDR3 has 16 amino acids. Trimming cost V 6 bases and J 2 bases, with 20 bases left between them. CDR3 loop: CASSRPSGAGTYEQYF. CDR3 DNA sequence: TGTGCCAGCAGTCGTCCTTCTGGGGCAGGTACCTACGAGCAGTACTTC.

The chain combines TRBV5-1 with TRBJ1-1; D is uncertain. CDR1 and CDR2 (germline): SGHRS, YFSETQ. The ends were cut back, 1 base at V and 2 bases at J, with 9 bases in the middle. The CDR3 is made up of 14 amino acids. CDR3 in amino acids: CASSLIGFNTEAFF. The CDR3 DNA reads TGCGCCAGCAGCTTGATAGGGTTTAACACTGAAGCTTTCTTT.

This chain joins TRBV10-2 and TRBJ1-2; D not certain. Germline CDR1 is WSHSY and CDR2 is SAAADI. Trimming took 8 bases from V and 2 from J, leaving 9 bases between them. The CDR3 is 12 amino acids. CDR3 sequence (DNA): TGCGCCAGCGTTGACACCAACTATGGCTACACCTTC. Amino acids: CASVDTNYGYTF.